This TCR beta chain comes out of a study of T and B cells in COVID-19 patients. Study-level background: COVID-19 patients gave peripheral blood either during active infection or after recovery. In the active-infection cohort, about 90% of the roughly 20 patients had comorbidities linked to unfavorable COVID-19 outcome. General study findings and limits: Early severe-case samples and blood from mildly ill patients during symptoms were in short supply. Active COVID-19 showed highly clonal TRB repertoires; recovery showed diversity and richness above healthy donors.

TRB rearrangements were amplified by multiplex PCR with BIOMED2 TRB-A/B primers. One entry per CDR3 protein, called by TCRdb with MiXCR from the multiplex PCR reads. This sample has around 10,000 distinct CDR3 sequences; around 27% occur once, and the top ten carry 25% to 30%. Germline CDR1 and CDR2: KGHSH and LQKENI. The length of the CDR3 is 15 residues. V lost 3 bases, J lost 6 bases, and 7 bases stayed unmatched. By share of the sample, this clonotype is medium-sized. Its antigen is undetermined. From blood, about 250-500 ng of genomic DNA served as TRB template. This sequence originates from a human donor who had recovered from COVID-19. The gene calls are TRBV18 and TRBJ2-2, with TRBD1 identical over 7 bases. Sequencing used blood. The CDR3 loop reads CASSPTTGNAGELFF. The CDR3 nucleotides are TGTGCCAGCTCACCGACGACAGGGAATGCCGGGGAGCTGTTTTTT.